This TCR beta chain was obtained from a study of blood T cell repertoires in COVID-19. Study as a whole: Samples came from the United States, Italy and Spain, spanning acute and convalescent COVID-19.

The assay was immunoSEQ multiplex PCR, and TCRdb's table has in-frame clones only and misses some. The table has roughly 250,000 clones, just over 90% seen once; the top ten hold about 2%. Losses at the gene ends were 3 bases for V and 0 bases for J; bases not matched to a gene: 20. Per the germline V gene, CDR1 is LGHDT and CDR2 is YNNKEL (reference sequence). This CDR3 region has 23 residues. This clone was observed a few times. The TCR sequence derives from a woman aged 40-49 years with acute COVID-19. The chain combines TRBV3-1 (or the pseudogene TRBV3-2) with TRBJ2-2; the match to TRBD2 covers 12 bases. Material: PBMCs or T cells enriched from blood (not recorded which). The CDR3 region is CASSHNYILLGLAGKTNTGELFF. DNA for the CDR3: TGTGCCAGCAGCCATAACTACATTCTATTGGGACTAGCGGGCAAAACGAACACCGGGGAGCTGTTTTTT.